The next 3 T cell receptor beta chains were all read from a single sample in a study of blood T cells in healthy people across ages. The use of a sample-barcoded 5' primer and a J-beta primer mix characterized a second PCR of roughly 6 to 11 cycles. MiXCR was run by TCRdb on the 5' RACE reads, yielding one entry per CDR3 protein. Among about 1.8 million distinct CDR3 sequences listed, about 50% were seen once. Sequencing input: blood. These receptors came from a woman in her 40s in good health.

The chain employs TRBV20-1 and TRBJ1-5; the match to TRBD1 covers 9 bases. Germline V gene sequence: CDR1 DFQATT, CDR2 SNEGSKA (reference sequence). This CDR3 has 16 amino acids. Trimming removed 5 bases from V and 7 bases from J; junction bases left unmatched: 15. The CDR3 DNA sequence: TGCAGTGCTCGGGAACCGGGACAGGGAGGTTGGCAGCCCCAGCATTTT. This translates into CSAREPGQGGWQPQHF.

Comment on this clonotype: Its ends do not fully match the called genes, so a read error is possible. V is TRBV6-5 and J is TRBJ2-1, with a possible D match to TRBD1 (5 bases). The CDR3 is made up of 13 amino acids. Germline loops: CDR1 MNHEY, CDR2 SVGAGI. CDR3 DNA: TGTGCCAGCAGTTACGCCCCGGACAATGAGCGGTTCTTC. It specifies CASSYAPDNERFF.

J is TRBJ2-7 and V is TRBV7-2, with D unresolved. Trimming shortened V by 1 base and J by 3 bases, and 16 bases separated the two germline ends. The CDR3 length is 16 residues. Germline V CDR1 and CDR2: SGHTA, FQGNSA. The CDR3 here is CASSLVLEQTLYEQYF. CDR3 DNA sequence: TGTGCCAGCAGCTTAGTTCTGGAACAGACCCTCTACGAGCAGTACTTC.